Following are 17 T cell receptor beta chains from one sample sequenced in a study of OX40 agonist ivuxolimab in advanced cancers. The data were produced by immunoSEQ multiplex PCR, yet TCRdb's version contains in-frame clones alone and is incomplete. The top ten hold about 24% of the sample, which has tens of thousands of clones, around nine tenths seen once. The input for sequencing was CD4+ or CD8+ T cells sorted from blood, taken in a trial of the OX40 agonist ivuxolimab. Every receptor here comes from an adult with an advanced solid tumor such as melanoma, head and neck, liver or kidney cancer.

The CDR3 loop is CASSHPGLAELTYNEQFF. CDR3 DNA sequence: TGTGCCAGCAGTCACCCGGGACTAGCGGAACTAACCTACAATGAGCAGTTCTTC. V is TRBV11-3 and J is TRBJ2-1, with 11 bases that match TRBD2. CDR3 length: 18 amino acids. The junction had 12 bases not matched to a gene; V was cut back by 6 bases and J by 2 bases. Germline V gives CDR1 SGHNT, CDR2 YENEEA.

The rearrangement joins TRBV27 to TRBJ2-3; D is possibly TRBD2 (5 bases). V lost 8 bases and J lost 6, with 12 bases in between. The CDR3 sequence is 12 residues long. In germline, CDR1 is MNHEY, CDR2 SMNVEV (reference sequence). DNA of the CDR3: TGTGCCAGCCGACGGGGTCTGGATACGCAGTATTTT. It translates to CASRRGLDTQYF.

The CDR3 nucleotides are TGTGCCATCAGCCCGACTAGCGGTAGCACAGATACGCAGTATTTT. This encodes CAISPTSGSTDTQYF. V is TRBV10-3 and J is TRBJ2-3, with TRBD2 matching 9 bases. Losses at the gene ends were 6 bases for V and 0 bases for J; bases not matched to a gene: 4. This CDR3 is 15 amino acids long. Germline V CDR1 and CDR2: ENHRY, SYGVKD.

This rearrangement joins TRBV6-5 to TRBJ2-6; D may be TRBD1 (5 bases). CDR3 length equals 16 residues. Trimming removed 3 bases at V and 4 bases at J, with 13 bases between. CDR1 and CDR2 (germline): MNHEY, SVGAGI. The CDR3 sequence: CASSYQGWSGANVLTF. The CDR3 bases are TGTGCCAGCAGTTATCAGGGTTGGTCAGGGGCCAACGTCCTGACTTTC.

This clone turned up a few times. The genes are TRBV5-1 and TRBJ2-5; the D call may be TRBD1 or TRBD2 (5 bases each). Germline CDR1 is SGHRS and CDR2 is YFSETQ. This CDR3 is built from 14 residues. V gave up 4 bases and J gave up 3 bases, with 13 bases separating them. The chain's CDR3 is CASSLGTNEETQYF. CDR3 DNA: TGCGCCAGCAGCCTTGGGACGAACGAAGAGACCCAGTACTTC.

The chain is built from TRBV11-2 and TRBJ2-7; D might be TRBD2 (6 bases). V lost 1 base and J 2 bases, leaving 18 bases between the germline ends. The CDR3 has 17 residues. The germline gives CDR1 SGHAT, CDR2 FQNNGV. In DNA form, the CDR3 reads TGTGCCAGCAGCTTAGGCCTGCGGCGGGAAAGCGCCTACGAGCAGTACTTC. This codes for CASSLGLRRESAYEQYF.

This chain links TRBV4-3 with TRBJ1-1, with a possible D match to TRBD1 (5 bases). The CDR3 totals 14 residues. Germline CDR1 LGHNA, CDR2 YSLEER. The ends were cut back, 0 bases at V and 6 bases at J, with 11 bases in the middle. The CDR3 nucleotides are TGCGCCAGCAGCCAAGACCAGGGTGTCGCTGAAGCTTTCTTT. Translation gives CASSQDQGVAEAFF.

J is TRBJ2-7 and V is TRBV10-2, with D hard to call. CDR1 is WSHSY, CDR2 SAAADI, per germline. This CDR3 has 13 residues. Between the trimmed V and J ends, which lost 7 bases and 3 bases, there was a span of 13 bases. The CDR3 loop is CASTQILFYEQYF. CDR3 DNA sequence: TGCGCCAGCACCCAGATTCTTTTCTACGAGCAGTACTTC.

The chain joins TRBV5-5 to TRBJ1-3; a possible D gene is TRBD1 (6 bases). CDR1 is SGHKS and CDR2 is YYEKEE in the germline V gene (reference sequence). There are 15 residues in the CDR3. The V and J ends lost 4 bases and 3 bases respectively, with 14 bases between them. Written as DNA, the CDR3 is TGTGCCAGCAGCCCCGGGGGGGGCTTTGGAAACACCATATATTTT. It translates to CASSPGGGFGNTIYF.

This chain joins TRBV6-6 and TRBJ1-5; D is unclear. V was cut by 6 bases and J by 0 bases, with 6 bases left in between. Germline V lookup: CDR1 MNHNY, CDR2 SVGAGI (reference sequence). This CDR3 spans 13 amino acids. CDR3 amino acids: CASSRYSNQPQHF. CDR3 DNA sequence: TGTGCCAGCAGCAGATATAGCAATCAGCCCCAGCATTTT.

V gene TRBV4-1 combines with J gene TRBJ1-4; D uncertain. CDR1 is MGHRA and CDR2 is YSYEKL in the germline V gene. V was cut by 4 bases and J by 0 bases, with 12 bases left in between. The CDR3 extends over 16 amino acids. The CDR3 DNA reads TGCGCCAGCAGCCTTACGCCAGCTGCAACTAATGAAAAACTGTTTTTT. Residues: CASSLTPAATNEKLFF.

This chain joins TRBV7-9 and TRBJ2-1, with 12 bases lining up with TRBD2. The CDR3 covers 15 residues. The ends lost 5 bases at V and 8 bases at J; junction bases unmatched: 7. Germline values: CDR1 SEHNR, CDR2 FQNEAQ (reference sequence). Written as DNA, the CDR3 is TGTGCCAGCAGCGGCCCTAGCGGGAGGGCCTATGAGCAGTTCTTC. This encodes CASSGPSGRAYEQFF.

V usage is TRBV13 and J usage is TRBJ2-1, with 9 bases lining up with TRBD2. The CDR3 consists of 19 residues. V gave up 7 bases and J gave up 9 bases; unmatched junction bases: 25. The V gene's germline CDR1 is PRHDT and CDR2 FYEKMQ (reference sequence). The CDR3 loop reads CASTQGLGAVGLARVEQFF. In DNA form, the CDR3 reads TGTGCCAGCACCCAAGGCCTGGGAGCAGTGGGACTAGCAAGGGTTGAGCAGTTCTTC.

This clone showed up just once. The chain is built from TRBV5-6 and TRBJ1-1; weak D call: TRBD1 (5 bases). The germline CDR1 and CDR2 sequences are SGHDT and YYEEEE. With 0 bases removed from V and 5 bases from J, the gap between germline ends came to 17 bases. The CDR3 runs 16 residues. The CDR3 here is CASSLVQGLALTEAFF. In DNA, the CDR3 is TGTGCCAGCAGCTTGGTCCAGGGCCTTGCCTTAACTGAAGCTTTCTTT.

The sample holds one count of this clone. This sequence joins TRBV27 and TRBJ2-7; D tentatively reads TRBD1 or TRBD2 (5 bases each). The CDR3 sequence is 13 residues long. The germline CDR1 and CDR2 sequences are MNHEY and SMNVEV (reference sequence). V was clipped by 3 bases and J by 6 bases, with 12 bases between them. DNA for the CDR3: TGTGCCAGCAGTTTGTGGGGGACGGGCGAGCAGTACTTC. It encodes CASSLWGTGEQYF.

The V gene is TRBV9, the J gene TRBJ2-3; tentative D call: TRBD1 (6 bases). Trimming pared 3 bases from V and 2 bases from J, leaving 13 bases between. Germline CDR1 is SGDLS and CDR2 is YYNGEE. CDR3 length: 15 residues. The CDR3 coding sequence is TGTGCCAGCAGCGAACAGACAGGAGCCACAGATACGCAGTATTTT. Its translation is CASSEQTGATDTQYF.

The chain recombines TRBV5-1 with TRBJ2-1; D may be TRBD2 (5 bases). The V end was cut by 4 bases, the J end by 0 bases, with 14 bases between. Germline V lookup: CDR1 SGHRS, CDR2 YFSETQ. This CDR3 contains 16 residues. The DNA for the CDR3 is TGCGCCAGCAGCCCGGAAGCGGTAAGCTCCTACAATGAGCAGTTCTTC. This encodes CASSPEAVSSYNEQFF.